One and the same sample provided the 8 T cell receptor beta chains below, sequenced in a study of beta chain features in type 1 diabetes. As every portion of the isolated RNA was reverse transcribed, the sequencing read expressed TCRB transcripts. The data were produced by immunoSEQ multiplex PCR, yet TCRdb's version contains in-frame clones alone and is incomplete. This sample yields a few hundred thousand clones, of which about a sixth are seen a single time; roughly 0.08% belongs to the top ten. No antigen is known for these receptors. The study, taken as a whole, reports: Among all four CD4+ subsets, Type 1 diabetes patients had TCRB CDR3s that were moderately but significantly shorter.

The sequencing input was naive CD4+ T cells from blood. The receptor source for this set is a man aged 30 to 45 with type 1 diabetes.

V and J are TRBV7-9 and TRBJ2-3, with D tentatively TRBD1 (6 bases). The CDR3 runs to 14 residues. Germline V gene data show CDR1 as SEHNR and CDR2 as FQNEAQ (reference sequence). V lost 1 base to trimming and J lost 6 bases, with 11 bases between them. This CDR3 reads CASSLVPGVDTQYF. CDR3 nucleotides: TGTGCCAGCAGCTTAGTTCCAGGGGTGGATACGCAGTATTTT.

This clone was seen more than once but under ten times. The chain uses TRBV29-1 and TRBJ2-7; no firm D call. The CDR3 extends over 12 amino acids. V was clipped by 4 bases and J by 4 bases, with 11 bases between them. Germline CDR1 is SQVTM and CDR2 is ANQGSEA. As DNA, the CDR3 is TGCAGCGTTGGGGTCGGTCGGTACGAGCAGTACTTC. It translates to CSVGVGRYEQYF.

This clone has only a few counts. The V call is TRBV15, the J call TRBJ2-4; 11 bases are a match to TRBD2. This CDR3 comprises 17 residues. Trimming cost V 2 bases and J 2 bases; bases outside gene matches: 5. Germline CDR1 is LNHNV and CDR2 is YYDKDF (reference sequence). CDR3 nucleotides: TGTGCCACCAGCAGACCGGGACTAGCGGTCTCCAAAAACATTCAGTACTTC. Protein sequence: CATSRPGLAVSKNIQYF.

CDR3 loop: CAWSAGGTDNQPQHF. The CDR3 region has the DNA TGTGCCTGGAGTGCCGGGGGGACAGACAATCAGCCCCAGCATTTT. The chain carries TRBV30 and TRBJ1-5, with 7 nucleotides matching TRBD1. The CDR3 loop spans 15 amino acids. V shed 1 base, J shed 3 bases, and the junction held 6 bases outside the gene matches. CDR1 is GTSNPN and CDR2 is SVGIG in the germline V gene (reference sequence).

The V gene is TRBV20-1, the J gene TRBJ1-1, with D uncertain. Germline-derived CDR1 and CDR2 are DFQATT and SNEGSKA (reference sequence). This CDR3 has 11 amino acids. V lost 6 bases, J lost 6 bases, and 11 bases lay in between. The CDR3 here is CSALARPEAFF. The CDR3 DNA reads TGCAGTGCATTAGCTAGGCCTGAAGCTTTCTTT.

This clone was detected a few times. CDR3 in DNA: TGTGCCAGCAGAGGACTAGCGGATTACAATGAGCAGTTCTTC. This gives the protein CASRGLADYNEQFF. The chain carries TRBV2 and TRBJ2-1; 10 positions match TRBD2. The length of the CDR3 is 14 residues. CDR1 and CDR2 from the germline V gene are SNHLY and FYNNEI. The V gene end was trimmed by 6 bases and the J gene end by 4 bases; junction bases not matched to a gene: 3. Variable domain in full (rest from reference TRBV2 and TRBJ2-1): EPEVTQTPSHQVTQMGQEVILRCVPISNHLYFYWYRQILGQKVEFLVSFYNNEISEKSEIFDDQFSVERPDGSNFTLKIRSTKLEDSAMYFCASRGLADYNEQFFGPGTRLTVL.

The chain links TRBV9 to TRBJ2-5, with D tentatively TRBD2 (5 bases). The CDR3 loop spans 16 amino acids. Germline CDR1 SGDLS, CDR2 YYNGEE. V lost 3 bases, J lost 4 bases, and 19 bases lay in between. As DNA, the CDR3 is TGTGCCAGCAGCGCGTCCGTGAGGCGAGAGGGAGAGACCCAGTACTTC. Translated: CASSASVRREGETQYF. The full variable domain, rest sourced from reference TRBV9 and TRBJ2-5, is DSGVTQTPKHLITATGQRVTLRCSPRSGDLSVYWYQQSLDQGLQFLIQYYNGEERAKGNILERFSAQQFPDLHSELNLSSLELGDSALYFCASSASVRREGETQYFGPGTRLLVL.

The rearrangement joins TRBV30 to TRBJ1-5, with TRBD1 matching over 7 bases. The germline CDR1 and CDR2 sequences are GTSNPN and SVGIG (reference sequence). J gave up 9 bases and V 4 bases, and 12 bases lay outside the gene matches. The CDR3 runs 14 residues. As DNA, the CDR3 is TGTGCCTGGAACCACAACACAGGGGTGTGGCCCCAGCATTTT. It yields the protein CAWNHNTGVWPQHF.